The 27 T cell receptor beta chains below were found in one sample sequenced in a study of OX40 agonist ivuxolimab in advanced cancers. TCRdb's table, derived via immunoSEQ multiplex PCR, lists solely in-frame clones and lacks some. The data show 60,000 to 75,000 clones, approximately 86% seen once. The sample here was CD4+ or CD8+ T cells sorted from blood, taken in a trial of the OX40 agonist ivuxolimab. The source is an adult with an advanced solid tumor such as melanoma, head and neck, liver or kidney cancer.

The V gene is TRBV18, the J gene TRBJ1-1, with D perhaps TRBD1 (5 bases). The CDR3 length is 14 residues. V lost 6 bases and J 6 bases, leaving 17 bases between the germline ends. Germline CDR1 reads KGHSH; CDR2 reads LQKENI. The CDR3, as DNA: TGTGCCAGCTCGAGAGAGGGGCCTAGGGCTGAAGCTTTCTTT. It specifies CASSREGPRAEAFF.

V and J are TRBV29-1 and TRBJ2-2; D uncertain. CDR3 length equals 13 residues. CDR1 and CDR2 (germline): SQVTM, ANQGSEA. V was cut by 4 bases and J by 1 base, with 7 bases left in between. The DNA of the CDR3 is TGCAGCGTTGCTAGGGAGAACACCGGGGAGCTGTTTTTT. Its protein product is CSVARENTGELFF.

The chain combines TRBV2 with TRBJ1-2; D is uncertain. Germline V gene data show CDR1 as SNHLY and CDR2 as FYNNEI. This CDR3 comprises 14 residues. V lost 8 bases, J lost 7 bases, and 20 bases lay in between. CDR3 residues: CASSGERLTIGYTF. The DNA for the CDR3 is TGTGCCAGCTCCGGGGAGCGACTAACTATTGGCTACACCTTC. The full variable domain, completed using reference TRBV2 and TRBJ1-2, is EPEVTQTPSHQVTQMGQEVILRCVPISNHLYFYWYRQILGQKVEFLVSFYNNEISEKSEIFDDQFSVERPDGSNFTLKIRSTKLEDSAMYFCASSGERLTIGYTFGSGTRLTVV.

The chain has TRBV5-6 and TRBJ2-1; 11 positions match TRBD2. V shed 5 bases, J shed 3 bases, and the junction held 4 bases outside the gene matches. Germline CDR1 is SGHDT and CDR2 is YYEEEE. This CDR3 contains 15 residues. The CDR3 loop reads CASRQGLADYNEQFF. The CDR3 DNA is TGTGCCAGCAGACAGGGACTAGCGGACTACAATGAGCAGTTCTTC.

The V gene is TRBV7-8, the J gene TRBJ2-5; D unresolved. From germline, CDR1 is SGHVS and CDR2 FQNEAQ. The ends were cut back, 7 bases at V and 2 bases at J, with 14 bases in the middle. The CDR3 extends over 14 amino acids. The CDR3 DNA reads as TGTGCCAGCACCCAAGAAAGTAGTCAAGAGACCCAGTACTTC. Protein product: CASTQESSQETQYF. Looking up the rest from reference TRBV7-8 and TRBJ2-5 gives the full variable domain: GAGVSQSPRYKVAKRGQDVALRCDPISGHVSLFWYQQALGQGPEFLTYFQNEAQLDKSGLPSDRFFAERPEGSVSTLKIQRTQQEDSAVYLCASTQESSQETQYFGPGTRLLVL.

This sequence joins TRBV7-9 and TRBJ2-7; D may be TRBD2 (7 bases). V was cut by 5 bases and J by 0 bases, with 20 bases left in between. This CDR3 contains 17 residues. Germline CDR1 and CDR2: SEHNR and FQNEAQ (reference sequence). The CDR3 nucleotides are TGTGCCAGCAGCCACCCGGCAGGGGAGGGGAACTCCTACGAGCAGTACTTC. Protein product: CASSHPAGEGNSYEQYF.

The V call is TRBV11-2, the J call TRBJ2-3, with a weak D call TRBD2 (6 bases). The V end lost 6 bases, the J end lost 0 bases, and 10 bases lay between the germline ends. The CDR3 is 14 residues long. CDR1 is SGHAT, CDR2 FQNNGV, per germline. CDR3 in DNA: TGTGCCAGCAGGGCCGGGGGTAGCACAGATACGCAGTATTTT. Its translation is CASRAGGSTDTQYF.

The rearrangement links TRBV10-3 to TRBJ2-5; D gene uncertain. Trimming took off 6 bases at V and 1 base at J, with 12 bases between the two ends. This CDR3 has 14 amino acids. CDR1 ENHRY and CDR2 SYGVKD come from the germline V gene. CDR3 sequence reads: CAISKTTSQETQYF. CDR3 bases: TGTGCCATCAGCAAGACAACGTCCCAAGAGACCCAGTACTTC.

This rearrangement joins TRBV5-5 to TRBJ2-1; TRBD2 is a possible D gene (5 bases). Germline CDR1 reads SGHKS; CDR2 reads YYEKEE (reference sequence). The germline V and J ends were trimmed by 1 base and 8 bases, with 13 bases remaining between them. This CDR3 contains 14 residues. As DNA, the CDR3 is TGTGCCAGCAGCTTGAGCGGACTCTGGGATGAGCAGTTCTTC. Translating it yields CASSLSGLWDEQFF.

The V gene is TRBV4-2, the J gene TRBJ2-2, with 8 bases that match TRBD1. Losses at the gene ends were 6 bases for V and 4 bases for J; bases not matched to a gene: 13. This CDR3 is 17 amino acids long. Germline V gives CDR1 LGHNA, CDR2 YNFKEQ. The CDR3: CASSTGTGRLGTGELFF. The CDR3 nucleotides read TGTGCCAGCAGTACCGGGACAGGTCGGTTGGGCACCGGGGAGCTGTTTTTT.

Only a few counts were recorded for this clone. This CDR3 reads CASSILAGAGGEQFF. For the CDR3, the DNA is TGTGCCAGTAGTATTCTAGCGGGGGCCGGGGGTGAGCAGTTCTTC. This chain links TRBV19 with TRBJ2-1; 10 bases are shared with TRBD2. This CDR3 has 15 residues. J gave up 9 bases and V 3 bases, and 8 bases lay outside the gene matches. Germline values: CDR1 LNHDA, CDR2 SQIVND (reference sequence).

The chain uses TRBV28 and TRBJ2-1; possible D gene TRBD2, 6 bases. V was shortened by 6 bases and J by 9 bases, with 9 bases between the two germline ends. This CDR3 region has 11 residues. Germline CDR1 and CDR2: MDHEN and SYDVKM. The CDR3 DNA is TGTGCCAGCAGCCGGGAGATTGAGCAGTTCTTC. It encodes CASSREIEQFF.

The CDR3 DNA follows: TGCGCCAGCAGCCAACCCGACAGAGAGAACTATGGCTACACCTTC. It translates to CASSQPDRENYGYTF. The V gene is TRBV4-1, the J gene TRBJ1-2, with D possibly TRBD1 on 5 matching bases. Deletions cut 2 bases from V and 2 bases from J, with 12 bases between. Germline-derived CDR1 and CDR2 are MGHRA and YSYEKL. The CDR3 is 15 residues long.

The rearrangement links TRBV27 to TRBJ1-2; TRBD1 might be the D (5 bases). Germline lookup yields CDR1 MNHEY and CDR2 SMNVEV (reference sequence). This CDR3 is 13 amino acids long. Trimming shortened V by 2 bases and J by 6 bases, and 10 bases separated the two germline ends. CDR3 DNA: TGTGCCAGCAGTTTAGGGTGGGGGGATGGCTACACCTTC. This gives the protein CASSLGWGDGYTF.

The chain has TRBV7-2 and TRBJ2-1; D is uncertain. The germline gives CDR1 SGHTA, CDR2 FQGNSA. V lost 3 bases and J 10 bases, leaving 13 bases between the germline ends. The CDR3 extends over 13 amino acids. The CDR3 region has the DNA TGTGCCAGCAGCTTTGAAGCGATCGGGGAGCAGTTCTTC. It is translated as CASSFEAIGEQFF.

The chain has TRBV11-2 and TRBJ2-2; tentative D call: TRBD1 (5 bases). The CDR3 loop spans 18 amino acids. Germline CDR1 is SGHAT and CDR2 is FQNNGV. V was cut by 2 bases and J by 4 bases, with 20 bases left in between. DNA of the CDR3: TGTGCCAGCAGCTTACGACAGCGCGATGTCTTGGTCACCGGGGAGCTGTTTTTT. Translated: CASSLRQRDVLVTGELFF.

This rearrangement joins TRBV19 to TRBJ1-1, with D maybe TRBD1 (6 bases). From germline, CDR1 is LNHDA and CDR2 SQIVND (reference sequence). CDR3 length: 15 residues. Between the trimmed V and J ends, which lost 7 bases and 4 bases, there was a span of 19 bases. The chain's CDR3 is CASNVKGELGTEAFF. CDR3 sequence (DNA): TGTGCCAGTAATGTTAAGGGGGAATTGGGCACTGAAGCTTTCTTT.

The CDR3 DNA reads TGTGCCATCAGTGAGTCTCGGTCCCCCAATGAGCAGTTCTTC. As protein: CAISESRSPNEQFF. The chain couples TRBV10-3 to TRBJ2-1; D is unresolved. Germline V gives CDR1 ENHRY, CDR2 SYGVKD. The CDR3 consists of 14 residues. V was pared by 0 bases and J by 6 bases, with 9 bases between.

This chain connects TRBV5-5 to TRBJ2-7, with D unresolved. The V end lost 0 bases, the J end lost 7 bases, and 8 bases lay between the germline ends. This CDR3 region has 12 residues. The V gene's germline CDR1 is SGHKS and CDR2 YYEKEE (reference sequence). Here the CDR3 reads CASSLGSREQYF. CDR3 nucleotides: TGTGCCAGCAGCTTGGGGAGCAGGGAGCAGTACTTC.

This chain uses TRBV5-4 with TRBJ1-2; D remains ambiguous. Germline CDR1 reads SGHNT; CDR2 reads YYREEE (reference sequence). The CDR3 runs 13 residues. V lost 1 base and J 8 bases, leaving 12 bases between the germline ends. DNA for the CDR3: TGTGCCAGCAGCTTGCCCGGGTCTTGGGGCTACACCTTC. This codes for CASSLPGSWGYTF.

The genes are TRBV5-1 and TRBJ2-3; 10 bases fit TRBD2. This CDR3 spans 17 amino acids. Germline V CDR1 and CDR2: SGHRS, YFSETQ. The ends lost 0 bases at V and 3 bases at J; junction bases unmatched: 7. The CDR3 spells CASSLALGLALTDTQYF. The CDR3 nucleotides are TGCGCCAGCAGCTTGGCCTTGGGACTAGCGTTGACAGATACGCAGTATTTT.

This sequence joins TRBV7-8 and TRBJ2-7; D might be TRBD1 (5 bases). V gave up 0 bases and J gave up 6 bases, with 9 bases separating them. CDR3 length equals 13 residues. Germline assignment: CDR1 SGHVS and CDR2 FQNEAQ. CDR3 DNA sequence: TGTGCCAGCAGCTTAGCCGACGACAGCGAGCAGTACTTC. It is translated as CASSLADDSEQYF.

The rearrangement joins TRBV5-1 to TRBJ1-1, with 8 nucleotides matching TRBD1. The CDR3 length is 14 residues. Germline V lookup: CDR1 SGHRS, CDR2 YFSETQ. V was pared by 5 bases and J by 5 bases, with 8 bases of the junction left unmatched. The CDR3: CASRDRAGPTEAFF. The CDR3 DNA reads TGCGCCAGCAGGGACAGGGCGGGGCCGACTGAAGCTTTCTTT. Combining the CDR3 with reference TRBV5-1 and TRBJ1-1 gives the whole variable domain KAGVTQTPRYLIKTRGQQVTLSCSPISGHRSVSWYQQTPGQGLQFLFEYFSETQRNKGNFPGRFSGRQFSNSRSEMNVSTLELGDSALYLCASRDRAGPTEAFFGQGTRLTVV.

V usage is TRBV5-4 and J usage is TRBJ2-1, with TRBD1 matching 9 bases. This CDR3 comprises 14 residues. The V and J ends lost 5 bases and 7 bases, in that order; junction bases with no gene match: 7. Germline loops: CDR1 SGHNT, CDR2 YYREEE (reference sequence). The CDR3: CASRYRDRENEQFF. The DNA of the CDR3 is TGTGCCAGCAGATACCGGGACAGGGAAAATGAGCAGTTCTTC.

This clone ranks as medium-sized (0.01 to 0.1%). The rearrangement links TRBV5-1 to TRBJ1-2, with D possibly matching TRBD1 (6 bases). This CDR3 has 17 residues. Germline V gives CDR1 SGHRS, CDR2 YFSETQ. Trimming shortened V by 1 base and J by 7 bases, and 23 bases separated the two germline ends. Here the CDR3 DNA reads TGCGCCAGCAGCTTGCCTGGATTTGGTGCAGGGGTCTCTGGCTACACCTTC. Protein sequence: CASSLPGFGAGVSGYTF.

The gene calls are TRBV11-2 and TRBJ2-7; D is perhaps TRBD2 (6 bases). The CDR3 runs to 14 residues. Trimming removed 5 bases at V and 0 bases at J, with 11 bases between. CDR1 is SGHAT, CDR2 FQNNGV, per germline. The CDR3 DNA is TGTGCCAGCAGCCCGGGACTGGGCTCCTACGAGCAGTACTTC. It encodes CASSPGLGSYEQYF.

The V and J genes are TRBV7-2 and TRBJ2-7, with D tentatively TRBD2 (6 bases). V gave up 2 bases and J gave up 0 bases, with 11 bases separating them. CDR1 and CDR2 (germline): SGHTA, FQGNSA. The CDR3 loop spans 15 amino acids. The DNA of the CDR3 is TGTGCCAGCAGCTTACGACGGGGACTCTCCTACGAGCAGTACTTC. This codes for CASSLRRGLSYEQYF.